The next 9 T cell receptor beta chains were all read from a single sample in a study of PD-1 blockade in classical Hodgkin lymphoma (dated by TCRdb to 2018 to 2021). To prepare the library, the immunoSEQ multiplex PCR assay was applied. The source is immuneACCESS, and TCRdb retained only in-frame sequences with V and J called. Part of the clones is not carried over; for the studies checked, unresolved V genes explain less than half of this, and the remainder is unexplained. The sample table holds about 41,000 clones, of which 55% to 70% were seen once. Roughly 2.6% of the sample rests with the top ten. The time point label here, explained by the study, means: cycle 4 day 1 (C4D1), after 6 weeks of nivolumab. Every trial patient had relapsed after autologous stem cell transplantation, and cohorts A, B and C differed in prior brentuximab vedotin exposure. The sequences come from peripheral blood mononuclear cells (PBMCs), collected before the fourth cycle of nivolumab. The origin of the receptors is a human donor with classical Hodgkin lymphoma.

V is TRBV27 and J is TRBJ2-7; 8 nucleotides align to TRBD2. V dropped 7 bases and J dropped 4; count of bases not matched to a gene: 15. The length of the CDR3 is 16 residues. The germline gives CDR1 MNHEY, CDR2 SMNVEV (reference sequence). The CDR3 DNA is TGTGCCAGCAAAAGGACTAGCTTGGCCCTCCATTACGAGCAGTACTTC. Encoded protein: CASKRTSLALHYEQYF.

The chain carries TRBV27 and TRBJ1-5; the D is unclear. CDR1 is MNHEY and CDR2 is SMNVEV in the germline V gene (reference sequence). The CDR3 has 15 residues. V was cut by 0 bases and J by 3 bases, with 9 bases left in between. CDR3: CASSLSRDFNQPQHF. The CDR3 DNA reads TGTGCCAGCAGTTTATCTCGGGATTTCAATCAGCCCCAGCATTTT.

In this sample, this clone turned up a few times. The rearrangement links TRBV30 to TRBJ1-2; no clear D gene. CDR3 length equals 14 residues. Germline V gives CDR1 GTSNPN, CDR2 SVGIG (reference sequence). With 2 bases removed from V and 3 bases from J, the gap between germline ends came to 13 bases. For the CDR3, the DNA is TGTGCCTGGAGTCGCTGGGCCAGTTACTATGGCTACACCTTC. Its protein product is CAWSRWASYYGYTF.

The rearrangement joins TRBV28 to TRBJ1-5; D is uncertain. The CDR3 runs to 13 residues. Germline V gives CDR1 MDHEN, CDR2 SYDVKM. The germline V and J ends were trimmed by 6 bases and 4 bases, with 10 bases remaining between them. This CDR3 is CASSPLLNQPQHF. The CDR3 nucleotides are TGTGCCAGCAGCCCTCTCCTAAATCAGCCCCAGCATTTT.

The J gene is TRBJ1-1, the V gene TRBV19; maybe TRBD1 (5 bases). This CDR3 is built from 18 residues. Between the trimmed V and J ends, which lost 7 bases and 5 bases, there was a span of 29 bases. The germline V gene encodes CDR1 LNHDA and CDR2 SQIVND (reference sequence). The CDR3 protein is CASILRWGLREKGTEAFF. The CDR3 coding sequence is TGTGCCAGTATTTTACGCTGGGGCCTCCGGGAAAAGGGAACTGAAGCTTTCTTT. Together with reference TRBV19 and TRBJ1-1, the CDR3 gives the full variable domain: DGGITQSPKYLFRKEGQNVTLSCEQNLNHDAMYWYRQDPGQGLRLIYYSQIVNDFQKGDIAEGYSVSREKKESFPLTVTSAQKNPTAFYLCASILRWGLREKGTEAFFGQGTRLTVV.

This rearrangement joins TRBV14 to TRBJ1-3, with D perhaps matching TRBD1 (5 bases). CDR1 and CDR2 from the germline V gene are SGHDN and FVKESK. The V end was cut by 6 bases, the J end by 4 bases, with 13 bases between. This CDR3 comprises 14 residues. The CDR3 sequence: CASRGDGKGNTIYF. The CDR3 DNA reads as TGTGCCAGCAGGGGGGACGGAAAAGGAAACACCATATATTTT. The complete variable domain, with remaining parts taken from reference TRBV14 and TRBJ1-3, reads EAGVTQFPSHSVIEKGQTVTLRCDPISGHDNLYWYRRVMGKEIKFLLHFVKESKQDESGMPNNRFLAERTGGTYSTLKVQPAELEDSGVYFCASRGDGKGNTIYFGEGSWLTVV.

The chain uses TRBV5-1 and TRBJ2-5; TRBD1 agrees at 9 bases. The CDR3 totals 15 residues. Germline V CDR1 and CDR2: SGHRS, YFSETQ. The junction had 2 bases not matched to a gene; V was cut back by 0 bases and J by 2 bases. The CDR3 DNA is TGCGCCAGCAGCTTGGCGGACAGGGGTCAAGAGACCCAGTACTTC. As protein: CASSLADRGQETQYF.

The chain recombines TRBV7-8 with TRBJ2-3, with a tentative D call TRBD2 (6 bases). Trimming removed 8 bases from V and 1 base from J, with 19 bases in between. Germline loops: CDR1 SGHVS, CDR2 FQNEAQ. The length of the CDR3 is 16 residues. CDR3 bases: TGTGCCAGCTGGGGTGGTAGCGGCGCAGGCACAGATACGCAGTATTTT. This gives the protein CASWGGSGAGTDTQYF. Looking up the rest from reference TRBV7-8 and TRBJ2-3 gives the full variable domain: GAGVSQSPRYKVAKRGQDVALRCDPISGHVSLFWYQQALGQGPEFLTYFQNEAQLDKSGLPSDRFFAERPEGSVSTLKIQRTQQEDSAVYLCASWGGSGAGTDTQYFGPGTRLTVL.

The rearrangement links TRBV29-1 to TRBJ1-4, with 9 bases aligning to TRBD1. CDR3 size: 14 residues. Unmatched junction bases numbered 9, after V lost 6 bases and J lost 7 bases. Germline CDR1 and CDR2: SQVTM and ANQGSEA. CDR3 in DNA: TGCAGCGTGAGACCGGGACAGGGAAGTGAAAAACTGTTTTTT. Protein product: CSVRPGQGSEKLFF.